The rows below give T cell receptor beta chains drawn from one sample of a study of cytomegalovirus exposure and HLA in healthy donors. Libraries were prepared by immunoSEQ multiplex PCR; TCRdb keeps only in-frame clonotypes and omits some of them. The sample has around 150,000 clones, over 60% seen once. The sample was PBMCs. These receptors were collected from a man between 25 and 39 years old in good health and CMV-seronegative. Both conserved end residues are trimmed from each CDR3.

J,V,CDR3
TRBJ1-5,TRBV18,ASSLHSNQPQH
TRBJ2-3,TRBV6-1,ASSETRSTDTQY
TRBJ2-7,TRBV4-1,ASSQQTLGGEQY
TRBJ1-1,TRBV7-9,ASSLVRTEAF
TRBJ1-1,TRBV19,ASRDRGRTEAF
TRBJ1-5,TRBV2,ASSELSENQPQH
TRBJ1-4,TRBV5-8,ASSFQTGGSLEKLF
TRBJ2-7,TRBV13,ASSSGTSGRPIYEQY
TRBJ1-2,TRBV6-1,ASTPGNALGYGYT
TRBJ2-7,TRBV21-1,APGGVGYYEQY
TRBJ2-7,TRBV20-1,SARARDEQY
TRBJ2-3,TRBV30,AWSVSGSGVGTDTQY
TRBJ1-1,TRBV29-1,SVRTGEDTEAF
TRBJ2-2,TRBV5-1,ASSLGASATGELF
TRBJ2-1,TRBV13,ASSSEVAPF
TRBJ1-5,TRBV19,ASTHWEGNQPQH
TRBJ2-7,TRBV28,ASSSAARSYEQY
TRBJ2-7,TRBV27,ASKGASYEQY
TRBJ2-5,TRBV28,ASSYSGAWETQY
TRBJ2-7,TRBV6-5,ASGNGGQGAYEQY
TRBJ2-7,TRBV7-3,ASSFDSSYEQY
TRBJ1-1,TRBV7-2,ASSQQGTTEAF
TRBJ2-7,TRBV5-6,ASRYNSYEQY
TRBJ2-3,TRBV5-1,ASSWQGGDTDTQY
TRBJ2-3,TRBV11-2,ASSFSGFSTDTQY
TRBJ1-5,TRBV6-1,ASSEGEGGNQPQH
TRBJ1-2,TRBV29-1,SAGTNLNYGYT
TRBJ2-2,TRBV10-3,AISDEAGANTGELF
TRBJ2-5,TRBV5-5,ASSDGETQY
TRBJ1-4,TRBV6-1,ASSEMGVSEKLF
TRBJ2-5,TRBV19,ASSIGAGVQETQY
TRBJ2-7,TRBV7-2,ASSLAGGNEQY
TRBJ1-1,TRBV27,ASGDLGRFEAF
TRBJ2-3,TRBV4-1,ASSQVSGLEATDTQY
TRBJ2-7,TRBV19,ASSTTGIYEQY
TRBJ1-1,TRBV10-1,ASSELGQGYTEAF
TRBJ2-1,TRBV30,AWRELGTNPLNEQF
TRBJ2-7,TRBV15,ATSPRGGFGPYEQY
TRBJ2-2,TRBV7-2,ASSLDTVITGELF
TRBJ2-3,TRBV2,ASSKREGADTQY
TRBJ2-5,TRBV14,ASSHELGVGEETQY
TRBJ2-7,TRBV5-4,ASSQGLAGGNGYEQY
TRBJ2-7,TRBV6-1,ASSERAGSSYEQY
TRBJ2-1,TRBV29-1,SVRDRANEQF
TRBJ2-2,TRBV7-3,ASSRDYSSTGELF
TRBJ2-3,TRBV6-4,ASRPGQGADTQY
TRBJ2-7,TRBV6-6,ASSYIRREMGYEQY
TRBJ2-3,TRBV6-1,ASTETRRDTQY
TRBJ2-7,TRBV5-1,ASSSGTASYEQY
TRBJ1-6,TRBV9,ASSVGQHNSPLH
TRBJ2-5,TRBV28,ASAGVDRVFQETQY
TRBJ2-5,TRBV9,ASSVRGRGETQY
TRBJ1-1,TRBV9,ASSPHTNTEAF
TRBJ1-2,TRBV28,ASSSQQGTYGYT
TRBJ2-3,TRBV29-1,SGRREPLGTQY
TRBJ2-7,TRBV5-1,ASRTGTGTYEQY
TRBJ2-5,TRBV5-4,ASSLRGWETQY